This record covers a single T cell receptor (beta chain). The antigen it recognizes is unknown. Mouse gene names and germline sequences are used here. The read ends 4 residues early relative to the CDR3; the germline J gene fills the gap. The same CDR3 can be traced to other DNA sequences in this sample. The library was made by the immunoSEQ multiplex PCR assay. To provide template for TCR sequencing, every sample had RNA extracted and reverse transcribed into cDNA. First-strand cDNA was synthesized using SuperScript III with a 2:1 mix of oligo-dT and random hexamers. Amplification bias was assessed with a synthetic immune receptor repertoire, and residual bias was removed computationally. Libraries were sequenced on Illumina HiSeq with 60 bp reads covering the CDR3, read from J toward V. The study's own analysis went as follows. After raw reads were preprocessed to remove errors, the CDR3 was defined following IMGT conventions as running from the conserved cysteine to phenylalanine. Clonality was computed as 1 minus the Shannon entropy, with the entropy normalized by log2 of the number of productive unique TCRs. Scalp TCRbeta sequences were cross-referenced with sorted blood CD4 and CD8 repertoires so that the CD4 or CD8 identity of scalp clones could be inferred. In TCRdb, the immuneACCESS table is reduced to in-frame sequences with V and J assigned. These tables do not hold every clone; where another copy was compared, an unresolved V gene accounts for under half, and the others remain unexplained. That table supplies the V and J calls and clone size; D and trimming were determined from the DNA. For this sample the table reports about 270,000 clones, with no clone seen just once. The ten largest clones take up 1.2% of the sample.

This sample was taken from a study of CD8+ T cells in alopecia areata (dated by TCRdb to 2016 to 2019). Background on the whole study: Skin from C3H/HeJ donors with spontaneous alopecia (about 6-13 months old) was grafted onto female C3H/HeJ recipients aged roughly 6-10 weeks. The study used high-throughput TCRbeta sequencing to examine T cell clonal expansion in alopecia areata, in both the C3H/HeJ mouse model and human patients. On the human side, TCRbeta sequencing was run on scalp tissue and on sorted CD4+ and CD8+ peripheral blood T cells from healthy controls and from alopecia areata patients with either patchy or totalis/universalis disease. Scalp clonality was compared across normal scalp (n=4), patchy alopecia areata scalp (n=8), and alopecia totalis/universalis scalp (n=8). RNA was obtained with the PAXgene miRNA kit for fixed scalp, the miRNeasy kit for PBMCs, and the RNeasy kit for mouse skin. TCRbeta CDR3 regions were amplified by immunoSEQ multiplex PCR using 35 Vbeta forward and 13 Jbeta reverse primers. The paper's findings and limits, for the study overall: Compared with normal scalp, lesional scalp, particularly in alopecia totalis/universalis, had higher clonality and more expanded CD8+ clones, which suggests antigenic drive. Unlike mouse skin, which is dominated by gammadelta T cells, normal human skin has resident alphabeta T cells that are also sequenced, and this complicates analysis of the scalp TCR repertoire. Shared TCR sequences between patients were less evident than in mice, which may be partly attributable to HLA diversity in the patient population.

Cells from mouse cutaneous lymph nodes were pooled, stained for CD4, CD8alpha, NKG2D, NKG2ACE and other markers, and then sorted on a BD Influx. CDR1 NSHNY and CDR2 SYGAGN were looked up in the germline V gene. V lost 5 bases and J lost 0 bases; the stretch between them is 14 bases long. Inclusive of the bounding cysteine and phenylalanine, the CDR3 is 15 residues long. Sequencing covers 33 bases of the CDR3, shown here with the frame starting at base 1. The receptor chain draws on TRBV13-1 and TRBJ1-2; TRBD1 is possibly the D segment (6 matching bases). This clonotype was sampled from a C3H/HeJ mouse with alopecia areata. With respect to MHC, this strain carries the haplotype H2-k. The sample consisted of CD4+ T cells sorted from a lymph node. Partial CDR3 DNA: TGTGCCAGCAGCGCTCCGGGACAAACAAACTCC. Its amino acids are CASSAPGQTNS. The entire CDR3 protein reads CASSAPGQTNSDYTF.